Listed below are T cell receptor beta chains from one sample, sequenced in a study of cytomegalovirus exposure and HLA in healthy donors. Sequencing used immunoSEQ multiplex PCR; TCRdb keeps in-frame clones, though not all of them. This table has more than 250,000 clones, about 90% appearing once. Sequenced: PBMCs. These receptors were taken from a young woman in good health and CMV-seronegative. Each CDR3 is given with its conserved first and last residue. Each record gives: J gene, CDR3 length, V gene, clone size, D gene, CDR3 DNA, CDR3 protein. D genes are given only for firm matches. Clone size is stated in some rows and not others, as once, few, many or a class when expanded.

J gene: TRBJ1-3; CDR3 length: 14; V gene: TRBV4-3; clone size: .; D gene: .; CDR3 DNA: TGCGCCAGCAGCCAAGATCCTGAAGGGGGCACCATATATTTT; CDR3 protein: CASSQDPEGGTIYF
J gene: TRBJ2-7; CDR3 length: 17; V gene: TRBV28; clone size: .; D gene: .; CDR3 DNA: TGTGCCAGCAGCCACAACATGGGCAGGGGAAATAGTTACGAGCAGTACTTC; CDR3 protein: CASSHNMGRGNSYEQYF
J gene: TRBJ2-1; CDR3 length: 16; V gene: TRBV4-1; clone size: .; D gene: .; CDR3 DNA: TGCGCCAGCAGCCAAGAGGGTGGACTGGCCTACAATGAGCAGTTCTTC; CDR3 protein: CASSQEGGLAYNEQFF
J gene: TRBJ2-1; CDR3 length: 13; V gene: TRBV27; clone size: .; D gene: .; CDR3 DNA: TGTGCCAGCGGCGTAGCGGAATACAATGAGCAGTTCTTC; CDR3 protein: CASGVAEYNEQFF
J gene: TRBJ1-1; CDR3 length: 13; V gene: TRBV13; clone size: .; D gene: .; CDR3 DNA: TGTGCCAGCAGCTTAGGGGAGAGCACTGAAGCTTTCTTT; CDR3 protein: CASSLGESTEAFF
J gene: TRBJ2-7; CDR3 length: 15; V gene: TRBV28; clone size: .; D gene: TRBD2; CDR3 DNA: TGTGCCAGCAGTTCACTAGCGGGAGACTCTTACGAGCAGTACTTC; CDR3 protein: CASSSLAGDSYEQYF
J gene: TRBJ2-7; CDR3 length: 15; V gene: TRBV5-1; clone size: .; D gene: .; CDR3 DNA: TGCGCCAGCAGCAAATTGGAGACCGGGTTCTACGAGCAGTACTTC; CDR3 protein: CASSKLETGFYEQYF
J gene: TRBJ2-7; CDR3 length: 13; V gene: TRBV5-1; clone size: .; D gene: .; CDR3 DNA: TGCGCCAGCAGCTTTGGTTTGGAAGTCGAGCAGTACTTC; CDR3 protein: CASSFGLEVEQYF
J gene: TRBJ1-1; CDR3 length: 13; V gene: TRBV28; clone size: .; D gene: .; CDR3 DNA: TGTGCCAGCAGTTTAGGGCGGGGGACTGAAGCTTTCTTT; CDR3 protein: CASSLGRGTEAFF
J gene: TRBJ2-7; CDR3 length: 14; V gene: TRBV5-6; clone size: .; D gene: .; CDR3 DNA: TGTGCCAGCAGCCCTACCTTGAGCTCCTACGAGCAGTACTTC; CDR3 protein: CASSPTLSSYEQYF
J gene: TRBJ2-7; CDR3 length: 15; V gene: TRBV29-1; clone size: .; D gene: .; CDR3 DNA: TGCAGCGTTGAAGTTGGTCAGGGTAGGTCTGGCGAGCAGTACTTC; CDR3 protein: CSVEVGQGRSGEQYF
J gene: TRBJ2-1; CDR3 length: 14; V gene: TRBV6-6; clone size: once; D gene: .; CDR3 DNA: TGTGCCAGCAGTTACGAGTGGAACCTGAATGAGCAGTTCTTC; CDR3 protein: CASSYEWNLNEQFF
J gene: TRBJ1-4; CDR3 length: 14; V gene: TRBV5-1; clone size: .; D gene: TRBD1; CDR3 DNA: TGCGCCAGCAGGGTCAACAGGGGTAATGAAAAACTGTTTTTT; CDR3 protein: CASRVNRGNEKLFF
J gene: TRBJ2-2; CDR3 length: 15; V gene: TRBV27; clone size: .; D gene: .; CDR3 DNA: TGTGCCAGCAGTTCTCACGTGACCAACACCGGGGAGCTGTTTTTT; CDR3 protein: CASSSHVTNTGELFF
J gene: TRBJ2-7; CDR3 length: 11; V gene: TRBV27; clone size: .; D gene: .; CDR3 DNA: TGTGCCAGCAGTTCACCCTACGAGCAGTACTTC; CDR3 protein: CASSSPYEQYF
J gene: TRBJ2-3; CDR3 length: 16; V gene: TRBV9; clone size: .; D gene: TRBD2; CDR3 DNA: TGTGCCAGCAGCGCCGATGGGGGGGAGGGCACAGATACGCAGTATTTT; CDR3 protein: CASSADGGEGTDTQYF
J gene: TRBJ2-2; CDR3 length: 19; V gene: TRBV7-8; clone size: .; D gene: TRBD2; CDR3 DNA: TGTGCCAGCAGCTCAAGACTAGCCCCTAATCTTGGGAACACCGGGGAGCTGTTTTTT; CDR3 protein: CASSSRLAPNLGNTGELFF
J gene: TRBJ2-1; CDR3 length: 20; V gene: TRBV5-1; clone size: .; D gene: TRBD2; CDR3 DNA: TGCGCCAGCAGCTGGGGAGGACTAGCGGGAGGAACGGGCGGCGTGAATGAGCAGTTCTTC; CDR3 protein: CASSWGGLAGGTGGVNEQFF
J gene: TRBJ2-7; CDR3 length: 15; V gene: TRBV6-5; clone size: .; D gene: TRBD1; CDR3 DNA: TGTGCCAGCAGCAACGAAGGGACAGGGAACTACGAGCAGTACTTC; CDR3 protein: CASSNEGTGNYEQYF
J gene: TRBJ2-7; CDR3 length: 13; V gene: TRBV28; clone size: .; D gene: .; CDR3 DNA: TGTGCCAGCAGTCATCGGGGATCCTACGAGCAGTACTTC; CDR3 protein: CASSHRGSYEQYF
J gene: TRBJ2-1; CDR3 length: 13; V gene: TRBV9; clone size: once; D gene: .; CDR3 DNA: TGTGCCAGCAGCCCCATAACCCTCAATGAGCAGTTCTTC; CDR3 protein: CASSPITLNEQFF
J gene: TRBJ2-2; CDR3 length: 14; V gene: TRBV5-6; clone size: once; D gene: .; CDR3 DNA: TGTGCCAGCAGCTTCGGGACACTCACCGGGGAGCTGTTTTTT; CDR3 protein: CASSFGTLTGELFF
J gene: TRBJ2-3; CDR3 length: 16; V gene: TRBV11-2; clone size: .; D gene: .; CDR3 DNA: TGTGCCAGCACCATCGGGGGCAGGGGGAGCACAGATACGCAGTATTTT; CDR3 protein: CASTIGGRGSTDTQYF
J gene: TRBJ1-5; CDR3 length: 16; V gene: TRBV4-2; clone size: .; D gene: .; CDR3 DNA: TGTGCCAGCAGCCAAGATCTTGACCCCCACAATCAGCCCCAGCATTTT; CDR3 protein: CASSQDLDPHNQPQHF